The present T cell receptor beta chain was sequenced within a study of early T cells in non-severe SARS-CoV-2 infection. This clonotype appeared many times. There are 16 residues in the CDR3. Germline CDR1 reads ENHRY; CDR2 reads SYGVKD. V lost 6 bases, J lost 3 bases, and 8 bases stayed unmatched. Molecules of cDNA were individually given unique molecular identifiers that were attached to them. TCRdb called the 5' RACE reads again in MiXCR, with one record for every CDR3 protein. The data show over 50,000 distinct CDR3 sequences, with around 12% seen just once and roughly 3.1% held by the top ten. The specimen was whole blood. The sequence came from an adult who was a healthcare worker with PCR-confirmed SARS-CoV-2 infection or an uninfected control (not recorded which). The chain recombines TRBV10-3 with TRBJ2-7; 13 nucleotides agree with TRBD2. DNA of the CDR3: TGTGCCATCAGCGGGACTAGCGGGGACGGGGGCTACGAGCAGTACTTC. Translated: CAISGTSGDGGYEQYF.